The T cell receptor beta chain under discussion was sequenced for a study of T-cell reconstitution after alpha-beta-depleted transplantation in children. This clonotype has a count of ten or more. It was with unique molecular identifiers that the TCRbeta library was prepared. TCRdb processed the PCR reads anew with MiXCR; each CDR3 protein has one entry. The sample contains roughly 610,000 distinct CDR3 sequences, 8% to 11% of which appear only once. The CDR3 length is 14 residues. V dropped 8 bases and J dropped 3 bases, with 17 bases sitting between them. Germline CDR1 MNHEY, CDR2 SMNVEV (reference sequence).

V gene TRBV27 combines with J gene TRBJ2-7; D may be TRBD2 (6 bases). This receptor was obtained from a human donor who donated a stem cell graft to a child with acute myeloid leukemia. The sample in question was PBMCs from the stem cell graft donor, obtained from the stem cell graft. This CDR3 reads CASSRDGIRYEQYF. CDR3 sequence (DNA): TGTGCCAGCTCGCGGGACGGGATACGCTACGAGCAGTACTTC.